The entry that follows covers one T cell receptor (beta chain) sequence. Its antigen has not been determined. No much larger clone exists at a distance of one base, and base qualities are not known. Participants in the prospective study were aged roughly 18 to 100 years, lived in 20 to 25 United States geographic areas, and enrolled through a virtual design. Cohort assignment in the prospective study relied on participant-reported clinical history from a screening survey and a study questionnaire. In the prospective study, mobile phlebotomists collected whole blood, serum and a nasopharyngeal or oropharyngeal swab from each participant. Participants in the prospective study had the option to provide additional blood draws and questionnaires over a roughly 2-month period. Blood samples from the prospective study were shipped frozen or at room temperature prior to DNA extraction. This sample is part of a study of blood T cell repertoires in COVID-19 (dated by TCRdb to between 2020 and 2021). About the study as a whole: Samples covering the acute and convalescent phases of COVID-19 were provided by collaborators in the United States, Italy and Spain. Where available, HLA class I and class II types were taken from metadata supplied by the sample provider and were not determined by assay-based typing. The repertoires were released in a freely available public database intended as a resource for research on the immune response to SARS-CoV-2. The samples were drawn from two sources: the first 160 participants of the ongoing ImmuneRACE study, and 1,254 subjects contributed by 6 global collaborators. The material from the prospective study consisted of cDNA or gDNA derived from T cells, B-cell-depleted T cells, or PBMCs. Sample metadata almost always included a de-identified subject ID, COVID-19 status, age in years and sex. Subjects who had been exposed to COVID-19, were actively infected with it, or had recovered from it provided the deeply sampled blood TCRbeta repertoires that made up the dataset.

The CDR3 runs 17 residues from the cysteine to the phenylalanine. The CDR3 DNA has 51 bases and is translated from base 1. V gives up 5 bases and J gives up 2 bases, and the segment between their germline ends measures 18 bases. Taken from the germline V gene (reference sequence), the CDR1 and CDR2 loops are PRHDT and FYEKMQ. TCRbeta CDR3 regions were amplified from genomic DNA using the immunoSEQ Assay, a bias-controlled multiplex PCR. Turning to the authors' computational methods: Nucleated cell counts per sample were estimated from amplification of reference gene primers within the assay. To quantify the absolute abundance of each unique TCRbeta CDR3 rearrangement, sequence reads were collapsed and filtered. Productive Simpson clonality was computed per sample as the square root of Simpson's diversity index over productive rearrangements. TCRdb obtained this table from immuneACCESS and retained in-frame rearrangements with V and J assigned. These tables miss some clones; where compared with another copy, unresolved V genes account for less than half of the shortfall, and the remainder is unexplained. Clonal size and the V and J genes are those of that table, whereas D and trimming came from the DNA. This sample has under 350,000 clones in its table, and 80% to 90% of those were observed once. The ten top clones hold around 4.4% of the sample.

Study-level results and caveats: How much clinical and demographic metadata was included differed by source and by participant, and the metadata was provided uncurated.

The sequenced sample consisted of PBMCs or T cells enriched from blood (not recorded which). This chain is built from TRBV13 and TRBJ2-2; the D gene assignment is ambiguous. The source of this sequence is a woman in her thirties or forties with acute COVID-19. The sequenced DNA is TGTGCCAGCAGCCCCTCAGGTAGGATGAGAAACACCGGGGAGCTGTTTTTT. Its protein product is CASSPSGRMRNTGELFF. The full variable domain, with segments outside the CDR3 supplied by the reference TRBV13 and TRBJ2-2 proteins, appears as AAGVIQSPRHLIKEKRETATLKCYPIPRHDTVYWYQQGPGQDPQFLISFYEKMQSDKGSIPDRFSAQQFSDYHSELNMSSLELGDSALYFCASSPSGRMRNTGELFFGEGSRLTVL.